This TCR beta chain emerged from a study of blood T cell repertoires in COVID-19. Study summary: The origin of the acute and convalescent COVID-19 samples was the United States, Italy and Spain. The cDNA or gDNA used as material had been derived from T cells, B-cell-depleted T cells, or PBMCs.

In the source study's methods: The assay estimated nucleated cells by amplifying reference gene primers. Produced via immunoSEQ multiplex PCR; TCRdb's table is partial and in-frame only. For V, J and clone size, that table is used; D and trimming come from the DNA. In the table there are around 180,000 clones, about 74% of which are singletons. In germline, CDR1 is MNHNS, CDR2 SASEGT. The CDR3 length is 16 residues. V was pared by 4 bases and J by 2 bases, with 14 bases between. The specimen was peripheral blood. The sequence was obtained from an elderly woman with acute or convalescent COVID-19. The chain has TRBV6-1 and TRBJ1-4; D unclear. In DNA, the CDR3 is TGTGCCAGCAGTGTTACCCTTCTCGGGACTAATGAAAAACTGTTTTTT. This translates into CASSVTLLGTNEKLFF.